This T cell receptor beta chain was sequenced for a study of response to subunit inactivated influenza vaccine. The CDR3 is 12 amino acids. CDR1 is SGHAT and CDR2 is FQNNGV in the germline V gene. Trimming stripped 4 bases from V and 7 bases from J, with 11 bases between. MiXCR, run by TCRdb on the RT-PCR reads, gives a single entry per CDR3 protein. The table has some 550,000 distinct CDR3 sequences, approximately 22% seen once; the top ten hold approximately 3%. This same sample was also taken into another study, of T cells expressing NK-cell markers. In that study: Making the TCR beta cDNA relied on 5'RACE template switching with UMIs. The study sequenced eight donors, seven HCMV-seropositive and one seronegative. The study found these clonotypes also leading the CD3+CD56-NKG2C+ fraction in a handful of donors.

The sequence came from a man between 45 and 60 years old who received an inactivated influenza vaccine. The chain employs TRBV11-2 and TRBJ2-7; D gene unclear. The input for sequencing was CD4+ T cells sorted from PBMCs, taken 12 days after vaccination. The CDR3 loop reads CASSSVLLEQYF. CDR3 DNA: TGTGCCAGCAGCTCGGTTTTGTTGGAGCAGTACTTC.